This is a list of T cell receptor beta chains from one sample in a study of blood T cell repertoires in COVID-19. Clones were sequenced by immunoSEQ multiplex PCR, and TCRdb holds only the in-frame ones, with some missing. The sample shows about 140,000 clones, roughly 84% of them seen only once. Sequencing input: PBMCs or T cells enriched from blood (not recorded which). The source is a middle-aged man with acute COVID-19. Both conserved end residues are part of each CDR3. Fields, in order: V gene, D gene, J gene, clone size, CDR3 length, CDR3 protein, CDR3 DNA. A D gene is named only where the DNA matches it firmly. Size tells how often a clone was seen (once, few, many) or the class of an expanded clone, and some rows leave it out.

TRBV11-2	.	TRBJ2-3	.	14	CASSLEGLTDTQYF	TGTGCCAGCAGCTTAGAAGGACTCACAGATACGCAGTATTTT
TRBV27	.	TRBJ2-6	.	16	CASSLTVAGGANVLTF	TGTGCCAGCAGTTTGACGGTGGCGGGAGGGGCCAACGTCCTGACTTTC
TRBV23-1	.	TRBJ1-5	.	15	CASSQWRRVNQPQHF	TGCGCCAGCAGTCAATGGCGGCGGGTCAATCAGCCCCAGCATTTT
TRBV5-1	TRBD2	TRBJ2-4	.	19	CASSLRVSGGMGAKNIQYF	TGCGCCAGCAGCTTGAGGGTTAGCGGGGGCATGGGGGCCAAAAACATTCAGTACTTC
TRBV21-1	.	TRBJ2-1	.	18	CASSKGTSGSGSTDEQFF	TGTGCCAGCAGCAAGGGGACTAGCGGGAGTGGGAGTACGGATGAGCAGTTCTTC
TRBV5-6	.	TRBJ1-5	.	16	CASSLQGVYSNQPQHF	TGTGCCAGCAGCTTACAGGGAGTCTATAGCAATCAGCCCCAGCATTTT
TRBV19	TRBD2	TRBJ2-1	.	16	CASSFPLAGGRNEQFF	TGTGCCAGTAGTTTCCCTCTAGCGGGGGGCCGAAATGAGCAGTTCTTC
TRBV7-8	TRBD1	TRBJ2-1	once	12	CASSPRQGKQFF	TGTGCCAGCAGCCCAAGACAGGGAAAGCAGTTCTTC
TRBV7-2	TRBD2	TRBJ2-5	.	17	CASSPWTSGGAVETQYF	TGTGCCAGCAGCCCATGGACTAGCGGGGGGGCGGTAGAGACCCAGTACTTC
TRBV11-3	.	TRBJ2-1	.	14	CASSLDRSVNEQFF	TGTGCCAGCAGCTTAGATCGTTCGGTGAATGAGCAGTTCTTC
TRBV19	TRBD1	TRBJ1-5	.	14	CASRGTGVNQPQHF	TGTGCCAGTAGGGGGACAGGGGTCAATCAGCCCCAGCATTTT
TRBV11-2	TRBD2	TRBJ2-5	.	15	CASSLRTSGQETQYF	TGTGCCAGCAGCTTACGGACTAGCGGACAAGAGACCCAGTACTTC
TRBV11-2	.	TRBJ2-7	once	13	CASSKTSAYEQYF	TGTGCCAGCAGCAAGACATCTGCCTACGAGCAGTACTTC
TRBV7-2	.	TRBJ2-5	few	18	CASSLELSGRESGETQYF	TGTGCCAGCAGCTTAGAATTATCAGGGCGGGAATCCGGAGAGACCCAGTACTTC
TRBV3-1/TRBV3-2	.	TRBJ2-5	.	15	CASSQVAGPWETQYF	TGTGCCAGCAGCCAAGTGGCGGGACCCTGGGAGACCCAGTACTTC
TRBV27	TRBD1	TRBJ1-5	.	16	CASSLLWQGGGQPQHF	TGTGCCAGCAGTTTACTATGGCAGGGGGGCGGTCAGCCCCAGCATTTT
TRBV7-8	.	TRBJ2-7	.	15	CASSLERGTVYEQYF	TGTGCCAGCAGCTTAGAGCGGGGGACAGTGTACGAGCAGTACTTC
TRBV6-5	TRBD2	TRBJ2-5	.	16	CASSYGTSGGEETQYF	TGTGCCAGCAGCTACGGGACTAGCGGGGGGGAAGAGACCCAGTACTTC
TRBV6-6	.	TRBJ1-2	.	13	CASSYSGDYGYTF	TGTGCCAGCAGTTATAGCGGGGACTATGGCTACACCTTC
TRBV29-1	.	TRBJ1-1	.	11	CSVSWNTEAFF	TGCAGCGTTTCCTGGAACACTGAAGCTTTCTTT
TRBV10-3	TRBD1	TRBJ1-5	.	14	CAIGGRGPNQPQHF	TGTGCCATCGGCGGCAGGGGGCCGAATCAGCCCCAGCATTTT
TRBV18	.	TRBJ2-6	.	19	CASSPQGLRISSGANVLTF	TGTGCCAGCTCACCACAGGGGTTGAGGATCTCATCTGGGGCCAACGTCCTGACTTTC
TRBV18	TRBD2	TRBJ2-1	.	16	CASSGLAGGSVNEQFF	TGTGCCAGCTCAGGACTAGCGGGAGGGTCGGTGAATGAGCAGTTCTTC
TRBV4-3	.	TRBJ2-1	.	16	CASSQDLDSLGNEQFF	TGCGCCAGCAGCCAAGATTTGGACTCTCTGGGCAATGAGCAGTTCTTC
TRBV28	TRBD1	TRBJ1-5	.	17	CASSTLSGTGGHQPQHF	TGTGCCAGCAGTACCCTTTCCGGGACAGGGGGACATCAGCCCCAGCATTTT
TRBV7-2	.	TRBJ1-1	.	16	CASSFSGGGNPTEAFF	TGTGCCAGCAGCTTCTCTGGGGGGGGGAATCCCACTGAAGCTTTCTTT
TRBV7-9	.	TRBJ1-1	.	15	CASSLGANEDTEAFF	TGTGCCAGCAGCTTGGGGGCAAATGAGGACACTGAAGCTTTCTTT
TRBV7-9	.	TRBJ1-1	.	15	CASSLDADMNTEAFF	TGTGCCAGCAGCTTAGATGCGGACATGAACACTGAAGCTTTCTTT
TRBV4-1	TRBD2	TRBJ2-3	.	15	CASTFSVAGPDTQYF	TGCGCCAGCACCTTCTCGGTAGCGGGACCAGATACGCAGTATTTT
TRBV7-2	TRBD1	TRBJ1-2	.	15	CASSLPGQTRYGYTF	TGTGCCAGCAGCCTCCCGGGACAGACGAGATATGGCTACACCTTC
TRBV24-1	.	TRBJ2-3	.	16	CATSDLADTSTDTQYF	TGTGCCACCAGTGATTTGGCCGACACTAGCACAGATACGCAGTATTTT
TRBV4-1	TRBD1	TRBJ2-7	.	16	CASSPAGTGTAYEQYF	TGCGCCAGCAGCCCGGCCGGGACAGGGACAGCCTACGAGCAGTACTTC
TRBV5-1	.	TRBJ1-1	.	14	CASSARQPNTEAFF	TGCGCCAGCAGCGCCCGACAGCCGAACACTGAAGCTTTCTTT
TRBV11-2	TRBD2	TRBJ2-1	.	17	CASSFIFGGAVYNEQFF	TGTGCCAGCAGCTTTATCTTCGGGGGGGCCGTTTACAATGAGCAGTTCTTC
TRBV18	.	TRBJ2-3	.	14	CASSPGEDTDTQYF	TGTGCCAGCTCACCAGGGGAGGACACAGATACGCAGTATTTT
TRBV27	TRBD1	TRBJ1-2	.	14	CASRAWTGVYGYTF	TGTGCCAGTAGGGCTTGGACAGGCGTCTATGGCTACACCTTC
TRBV6-1	.	TRBJ2-2	.	14	CASRIQGNTGELFF	TGTGCCAGCAGAATACAGGGGAACACCGGGGAGCTGTTTTTT
TRBV11-2	.	TRBJ1-2	.	13	CASSLEYSNGYTF	TGTGCCAGCAGCTTAGAATACAGTAATGGCTACACCTTC
TRBV19	.	TRBJ2-3	.	17	CASSKIRLDPSTDTQYF	TGTGCCAGTAGTAAAATCAGACTAGACCCTAGCACAGATACGCAGTATTTT
TRBV3-1/TRBV3-2	.	TRBJ2-3	.	13	CASSRENLDTQYF	TGTGCCAGCAGCCGAGAAAACTTAGATACGCAGTATTTT
TRBV5-1	.	TRBJ2-3	.	15	CASSLGETFADTQYF	TGCGCCAGCAGCTTGGGGGAGACATTTGCAGATACGCAGTATTTT
TRBV29-1	TRBD1	TRBJ1-3	.	14	CSAGTGTSGNTIYF	TGCAGCGCCGGGACAGGTACTTCTGGAAACACCATATATTTT
TRBV2	.	TRBJ1-2	.	14	CASSEDRRFIGYTF	TGTGCCAGCAGTGAAGACAGGAGATTTATTGGCTACACCTTC
TRBV5-1	.	TRBJ2-5	.	17	CASRDLKDRRGRETQYF	TGCGCCAGCAGGGATCTCAAGGACAGGAGGGGAAGAGAGACCCAGTACTTC
TRBV4-3	.	TRBJ1-5	.	17	CASSQVFNHGGGQPQHF	TGCGCCAGCAGCCAAGTATTTAATCACGGGGGTGGTCAGCCCCAGCATTTT
TRBV28	TRBD2	TRBJ2-7	.	14	CASSLRLAGNEQYF	TGTGCCAGCAGTTTAAGGCTAGCGGGAAACGAGCAGTACTTC
TRBV30	.	TRBJ1-5	.	13	CAWSVREDQPQHF	TGTGCCTGGAGTGTACGAGAGGATCAGCCCCAGCATTTT